This T cell receptor beta chain was obtained from a study of graft-versus-host responses after intestinal transplantation. Study at large: Tacrolimus plus steroids were given to all recipients for approximately three years, preceded by anti-thymocyte globulin induction.

Comments on this clone: Its matching antigen is unknown.

Measured with immunoSEQ multiplex PCR; TCRdb has only the in-frame clones, and not every one. There are more than 50,000 clones in the sample; 89% occur only once, and around 1.7% lies in the top ten. The V gene's germline CDR1 is SGDLS and CDR2 YYNGEE. V was cut by 0 bases and J by 10 bases, with 5 bases left in between. The length of the CDR3 is 12 residues. Graft material was processed, releasing intraepithelial and lamina propria lymphocytes. Points from the study as a whole: The study associated peak circulating GvH clone levels with early post-transplant HvG declines. When patients had graft-donor T cell macrochimerism, their allografts held high graft-versus-host to host-versus-graft clonal ratios. Recipient bone marrow held GvH clones, some seen earlier in ileum or blood.

This specimen consisted of ileum tissue, obtained around 350 days after transplant. The rearrangement links TRBV9 to TRBJ1-6; D call uncertain. The clonotype was recovered from a human patient who received an intestinal transplant, so some T cells may come from the graft donor. The CDR3 DNA reads TGTGCCAGCAGCGTAGAAGGATCACCCCTCCACTTT. It yields the protein CASSVEGSPLHF.